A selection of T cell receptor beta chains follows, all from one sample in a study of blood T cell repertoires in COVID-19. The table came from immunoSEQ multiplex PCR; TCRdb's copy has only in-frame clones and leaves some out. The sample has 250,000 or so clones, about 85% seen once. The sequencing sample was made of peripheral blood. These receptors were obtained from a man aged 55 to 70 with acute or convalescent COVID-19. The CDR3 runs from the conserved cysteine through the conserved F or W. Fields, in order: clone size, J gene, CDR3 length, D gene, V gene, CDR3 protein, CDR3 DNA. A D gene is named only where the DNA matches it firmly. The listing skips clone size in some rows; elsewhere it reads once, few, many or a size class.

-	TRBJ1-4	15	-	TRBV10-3	CAISEEGRLNEKLFF	TGTGCCATCAGTGAAGAGGGCAGGCTTAATGAAAAACTGTTTTTT
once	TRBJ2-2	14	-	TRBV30	CAWRVQAGSGELFF	TGTGCCTGGAGGGTTCAGGCGGGAAGCGGGGAGCTGTTTTTT
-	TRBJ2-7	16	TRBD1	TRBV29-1	CSVEPRDRGTTYEQYF	TGCAGCGTGGAACCACGGGACAGGGGGACTACCTACGAGCAGTACTTC
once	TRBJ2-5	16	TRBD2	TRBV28	CASSLNHGGVLETQYF	TGTGCCAGCAGTTTAAATCACGGGGGGGTATTAGAGACCCAGTACTTC
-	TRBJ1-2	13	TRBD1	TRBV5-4	CASSPRTGDGYTF	TGTGCCAGCAGCCCCCGGACAGGGGATGGCTACACCTTC
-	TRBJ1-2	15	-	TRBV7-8	CASSLEGGANYGYTF	TGTGCCAGCAGCTTAGAAGGGGGAGCTAACTATGGCTACACCTTC
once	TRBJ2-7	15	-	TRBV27	CASSLMSGLLYEQYF	TGTGCCAGCAGTTTGATGTCGGGACTGCTCTACGAGCAGTACTTC
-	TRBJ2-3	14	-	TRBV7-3	CASSSGTVTDTQYF	TGTGCCAGCAGCTCAGGGACTGTGACAGATACGCAGTATTTT
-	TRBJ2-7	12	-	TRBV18	CASSPNSYEQYF	TGTGCCAGCTCACCGAACTCGTACGAGCAGTACTTC
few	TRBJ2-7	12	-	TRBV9	CASGGLAYEQYF	TGTGCCAGCGGGGGGTTGGCCTACGAGCAGTACTTC
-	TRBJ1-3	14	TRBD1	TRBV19	CASSSGTGGNTIYF	TGTGCCAGTAGTAGCGGGACAGGAGGAAACACCATATATTTT
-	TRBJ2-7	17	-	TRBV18	CASSPNRLGKISYEQYF	TGTGCCAGCTCACCCAATCGGCTAGGTAAAATCTCCTACGAGCAGTACTTC
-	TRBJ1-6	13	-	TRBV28	CASAPQYNSPLHF	TGTGCCAGCGCCCCCCAGTATAATTCACCCCTCCACTTT
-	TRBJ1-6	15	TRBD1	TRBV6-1	CASSPMGQGGSPLHF	TGTGCCAGCAGTCCAATGGGACAGGGCGGTTCACCCCTCCACTTT
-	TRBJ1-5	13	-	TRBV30	CAWSASISEPQHF	TGTGCCTGGAGTGCAAGCATATCTGAGCCCCAGCATTTT
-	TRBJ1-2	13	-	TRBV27	CASSFGSNYGYTF	TGTGCCAGCAGTTTCGGGAGTAACTATGGCTACACCTTC
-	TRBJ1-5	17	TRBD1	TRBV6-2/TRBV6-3	CASSFLGQFLSNQPQHF	TGTGCCAGCAGTTTTCTGGGACAGTTTCTTAGCAATCAGCCCCAGCATTTT
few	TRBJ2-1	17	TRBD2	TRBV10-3	CAISEPGTSGVDNEQFF	TGTGCCATCAGTGAGCCCGGGACTAGCGGGGTTGACAATGAGCAGTTCTTC
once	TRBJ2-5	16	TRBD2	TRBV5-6	CASSLAPSGRKETQYF	TGTGCCAGCAGCTTGGCCCCTAGCGGGAGGAAAGAGACCCAGTACTTC
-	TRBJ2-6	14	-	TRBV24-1	CATSPNSGANVLTF	TGTGCCACCAGTCCTAACTCTGGGGCCAACGTCCTGACTTTC
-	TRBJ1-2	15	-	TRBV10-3	CAISERTEVNYGYTF	TGTGCCATCAGTGAAAGGACAGAAGTAAACTATGGCTACACCTTC
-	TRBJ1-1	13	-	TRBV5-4	CASSSFMNTEAFF	TGTGCCAGCAGTTCCTTTATGAACACTGAAGCTTTCTTT
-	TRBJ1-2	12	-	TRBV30	CASDGGSHGYTF	TGTGCCAGCGATGGCGGGTCGCATGGCTACACCTTC
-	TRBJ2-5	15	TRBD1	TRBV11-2	CASSVDRGEVETQYF	TGTGCCAGCAGCGTCGACAGGGGAGAAGTGGAGACCCAGTACTTC